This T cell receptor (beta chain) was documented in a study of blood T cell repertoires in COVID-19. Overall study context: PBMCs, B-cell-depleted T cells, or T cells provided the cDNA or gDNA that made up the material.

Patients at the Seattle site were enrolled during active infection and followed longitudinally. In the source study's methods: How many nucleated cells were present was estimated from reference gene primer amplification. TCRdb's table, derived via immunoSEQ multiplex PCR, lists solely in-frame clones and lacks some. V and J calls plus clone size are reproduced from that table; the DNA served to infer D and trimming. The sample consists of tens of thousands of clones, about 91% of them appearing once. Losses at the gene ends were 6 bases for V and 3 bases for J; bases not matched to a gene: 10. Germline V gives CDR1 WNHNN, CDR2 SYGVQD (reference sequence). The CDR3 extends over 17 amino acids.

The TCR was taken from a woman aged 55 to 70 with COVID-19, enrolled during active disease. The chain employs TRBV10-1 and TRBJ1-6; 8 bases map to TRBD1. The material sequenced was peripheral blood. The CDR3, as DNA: TGCGCCAGCAGGGGACAGGTGACCCTCCTCTATAATTCACCCCTCCACTTT. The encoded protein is CASRGQVTLLYNSPLHF.